This T cell receptor (beta chain) was sequenced for a study of blood T cell repertoires in COVID-19 (TCRdb year 2020). For context, the study as a whole: Collaborator samples came from the United States, Italy and Spain and covered acute and convalescent phases of COVID-19. The material from the prospective study consisted of cDNA or gDNA derived from T cells, B-cell-depleted T cells, or PBMCs. The dataset comprised deeply sampled blood TCRbeta repertoires from subjects exposed to, actively infected with, or recovered from COVID-19. A freely available public database, intended as a resource for researchers studying the immune response to SARS-CoV-2, is where the repertoires were released. The samples were drawn from two sources: the first 160 participants of the ongoing ImmuneRACE study, and 1,000 to 1,500 subjects contributed by 6 global collaborators. The sample metadata nearly always contained a de-identified subject ID, COVID-19 status, age in years and sex. HLA class I and class II types, where available, came from metadata supplied by the sample provider rather than from assay-based typing. The paper as a whole reports these results and caveats: The quantity of clinical and demographic metadata differed by source and by participant and was supplied without curation.

The collaborating institutions used their own protocols to collect whole blood in K2EDTA tubes. For TCRbeta analysis, collaborator samples were shipped as frozen whole blood, as isolated PBMCs, or as DNA extracted from either sample type. TCRbeta CDR3 regions were amplified from genomic DNA by means of the immunoSEQ Assay, a bias-controlled multiplex PCR. Processing in the source paper ran as follows. Nucleated cell counts per sample were estimated from amplification of reference gene primers within the assay. To quantify the absolute abundance of each unique TCRbeta CDR3 rearrangement, sequence reads were collapsed and filtered. Productive Simpson clonality was computed per sample as the square root of Simpson's diversity index over productive rearrangements. TCRdb holds this immuneACCESS table with in-frame rearrangements only. Some clones are missing; in checked studies, unresolved V genes explain under half, and the rest has no known cause. That table gives V, J and clone size, and the DNA gave D and trimming. Here the sample has approximately 350,000 clones; 83% occur a single time. The ten largest clones add up to approximately 3% of the sample.

The CDR3, from cysteine to phenylalanine, totals 13 residues. Only CDR3 DNA is held: 39 bases, read in frame from base 1. V lost 4 bases and J lost 3 bases, and the count of bases not matched to a germline gene is 2. Looking up the germline V gene yields CDR1 SNHLY and CDR2 FYNNEI. About this clone: This clone's antigen is unknown. Base qualities are not at hand, and no much larger clone is one base apart. The same CDR3 can be traced to other DNA sequences in this sample.

This chain joins TRBV2 to TRBJ2-7; the junction holds 8 bases that match TRBD1. This TCR derives from a man younger than 40 with active or convalescent COVID-19. Sequencing was carried out using peripheral blood. The CDR3 is CASSGTGSYEQYF. DNA sequence: TGTGCCAGCAGTGGGACAGGGAGCTACGAGCAGTACTTC.